Given below is one T cell receptor beta chain in context. Profiled with immunoSEQ multiplex PCR; TCRdb holds only in-frame clones, not every one. This table has roughly 53,000 clones, 85% to 90% appearing once. This sample stems from a study of OX40 agonist ivuxolimab in advanced cancers. Overall study: Patients were given ivuxolimab, an antibody that agonizes OX40 (CD134).

The CDR3 has 13 amino acids. V shed 3 bases and J shed 4 bases, with 11 bases lying between them. Germline CDR1 is SGHTS and CDR2 is YDEGEE. This specimen was CD4+ or CD8+ T cells sorted from blood, taken in a trial of the OX40 agonist ivuxolimab. This sequence joins TRBV5-8 and TRBJ2-7, with D perhaps matching TRBD1 (6 bases). This clonotype originated in an adult with an advanced solid tumor such as melanoma, head and neck, liver or kidney cancer. In DNA, the CDR3 is TGTGCCAGCAGCTCCCCAGGGGTGTACGAGCAGTACTTC. Its protein is CASSSPGVYEQYF.